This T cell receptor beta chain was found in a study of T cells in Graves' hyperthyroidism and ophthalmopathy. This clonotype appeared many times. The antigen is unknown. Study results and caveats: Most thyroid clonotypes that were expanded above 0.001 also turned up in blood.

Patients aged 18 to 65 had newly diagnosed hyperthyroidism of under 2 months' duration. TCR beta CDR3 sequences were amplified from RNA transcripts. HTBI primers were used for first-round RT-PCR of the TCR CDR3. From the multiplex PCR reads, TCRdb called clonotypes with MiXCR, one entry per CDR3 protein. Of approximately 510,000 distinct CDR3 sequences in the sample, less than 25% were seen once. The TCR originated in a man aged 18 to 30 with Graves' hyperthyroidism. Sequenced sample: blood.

The CDR3 DNA is TGTGCCAGCAGTTTCGCCCAGGGTTTTGAAGCTTTCTTT. Protein product: CASSFAQGFEAFF. The chain recombines TRBV6-5 with TRBJ1-1, with D perhaps TRBD1 (5 bases). Trimming left V 4 bases short and J 7 bases short, with 13 bases between. CDR3 length equals 13 residues. CDR1 is MNHEY and CDR2 is SVGAGI in the germline V gene.